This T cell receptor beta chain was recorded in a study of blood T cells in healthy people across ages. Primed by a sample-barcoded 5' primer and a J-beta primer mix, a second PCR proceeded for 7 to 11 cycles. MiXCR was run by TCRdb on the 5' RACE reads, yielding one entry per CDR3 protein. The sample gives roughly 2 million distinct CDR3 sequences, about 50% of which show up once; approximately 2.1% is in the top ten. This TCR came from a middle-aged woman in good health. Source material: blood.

CDR3 loop: CSAAGTIGYEQYF. The CDR3 bases are TGCAGTGCTGCCGGGACAATAGGGTACGAGCAGTACTTC. V usage is TRBV20-1 and J usage is TRBJ2-7, with D perhaps matching TRBD1 (6 bases). The germline gives CDR1 DFQATT, CDR2 SNEGSKA (reference sequence). Trimming pared 5 bases from V and 4 bases from J, leaving 15 bases between. The CDR3 contains 13 residues.